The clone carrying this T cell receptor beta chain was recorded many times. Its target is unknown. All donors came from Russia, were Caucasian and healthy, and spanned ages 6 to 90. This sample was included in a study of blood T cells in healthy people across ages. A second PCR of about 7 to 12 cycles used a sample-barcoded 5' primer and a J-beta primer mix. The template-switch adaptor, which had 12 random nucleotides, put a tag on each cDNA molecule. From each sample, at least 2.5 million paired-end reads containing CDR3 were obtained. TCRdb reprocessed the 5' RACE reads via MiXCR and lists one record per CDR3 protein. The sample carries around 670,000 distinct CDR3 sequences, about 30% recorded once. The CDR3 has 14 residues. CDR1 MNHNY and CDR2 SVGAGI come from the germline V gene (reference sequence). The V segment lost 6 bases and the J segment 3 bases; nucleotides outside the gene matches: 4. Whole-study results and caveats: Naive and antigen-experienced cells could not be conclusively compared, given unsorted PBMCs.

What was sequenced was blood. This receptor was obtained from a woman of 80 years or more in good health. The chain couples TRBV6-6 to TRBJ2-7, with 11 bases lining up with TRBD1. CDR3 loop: CASRIGTGGYEQYF. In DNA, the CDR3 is TGTGCCAGCAGAATTGGGACAGGGGGCTACGAGCAGTACTTC.